This T cell receptor beta chain was obtained from a study of a mutant IDH1 vaccine in newly diagnosed glioma. As for time point: week 11, during vaccination. Alongside topical imiquimod, each dose of vaccine comprised 300 ug of mutant IDH1 20-mer peptide. Measured with immunoSEQ multiplex PCR; TCRdb has only the in-frame clones, and not every one. The sample holds roughly 130,000 clones, just under 80% seen once. Regarding this clone: The antigen is not known. In the same sample, other DNA sequences code for this CDR3.

Regarding the study as a whole: Variations in leading peripheral T cell clonotypes appeared to have no connection with pseudoprogression.

The CDR3 totals 15 residues. Germline CDR1 is MNHNS and CDR2 is SASEGT. Trimming at V came to 2 bases and at J to 1 base, leaving 0 bases not matched to a gene. The sample was PBMCs, taken from a glioma patient whose treatment included an IDH1 peptide vaccine. V usage is TRBV6-1 and J usage is TRBJ2-5, with 11 positions matching TRBD2. This clonotype was sampled from a man aged 40-55 years with glioma. DNA for the CDR3: TGTGCCAGCAGTGAACTAGCGGGGGGCCAAGAGACCCAGTACTTC. Encoded protein: CASSELAGGQETQYF.